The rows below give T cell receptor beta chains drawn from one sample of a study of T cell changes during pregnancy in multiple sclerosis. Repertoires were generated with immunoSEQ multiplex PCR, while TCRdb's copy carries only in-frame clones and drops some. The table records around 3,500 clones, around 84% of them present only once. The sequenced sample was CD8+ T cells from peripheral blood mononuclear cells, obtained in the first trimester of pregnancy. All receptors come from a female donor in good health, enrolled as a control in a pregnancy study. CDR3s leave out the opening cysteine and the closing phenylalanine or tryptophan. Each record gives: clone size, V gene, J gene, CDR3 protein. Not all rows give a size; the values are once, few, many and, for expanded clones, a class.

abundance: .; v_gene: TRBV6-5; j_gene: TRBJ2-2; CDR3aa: ASSYSGGGELF
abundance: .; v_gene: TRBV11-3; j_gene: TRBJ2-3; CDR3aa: ASSLGPSEGTDTQY
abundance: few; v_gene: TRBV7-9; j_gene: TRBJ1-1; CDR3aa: ASSLALRLPMAEAF
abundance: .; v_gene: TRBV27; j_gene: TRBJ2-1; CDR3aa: ASSLSYSSYNEQF
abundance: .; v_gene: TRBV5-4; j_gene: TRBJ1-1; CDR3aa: ASSGVTGIEAF
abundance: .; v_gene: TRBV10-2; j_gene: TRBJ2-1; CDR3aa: ASSDRTASYNEQF
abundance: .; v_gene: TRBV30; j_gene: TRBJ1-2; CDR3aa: AWSGTGTGGYT
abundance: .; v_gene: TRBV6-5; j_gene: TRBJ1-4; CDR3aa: ASGEGFGEKLF
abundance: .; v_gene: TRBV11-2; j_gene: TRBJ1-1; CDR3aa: ASSLGSGGTAF
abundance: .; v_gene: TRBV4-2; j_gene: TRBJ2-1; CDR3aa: ASSQVLAGATGQF
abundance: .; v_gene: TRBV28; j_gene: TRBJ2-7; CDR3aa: ASRSSYEQY
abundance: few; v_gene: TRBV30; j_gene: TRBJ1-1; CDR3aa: AWSPTTLRGNTEAF
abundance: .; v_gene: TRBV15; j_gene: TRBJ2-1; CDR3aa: ATSRALAENNEQF
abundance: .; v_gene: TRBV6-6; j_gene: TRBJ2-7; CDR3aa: ASILGTSGSEQY
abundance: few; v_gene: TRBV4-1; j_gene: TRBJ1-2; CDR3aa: ASSQDPGGNYGYT
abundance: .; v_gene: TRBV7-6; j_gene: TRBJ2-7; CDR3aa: ASTEKHGDYEQY
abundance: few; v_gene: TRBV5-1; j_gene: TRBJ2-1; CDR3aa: ASSPGAGFYNEQF
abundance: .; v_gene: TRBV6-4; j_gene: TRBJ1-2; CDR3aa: ASSPGQPRYYGYT
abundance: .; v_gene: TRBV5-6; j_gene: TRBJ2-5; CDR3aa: ASSPDRGETQY
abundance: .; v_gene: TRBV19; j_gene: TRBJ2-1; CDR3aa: ASSPINNYYNEQF